This TCR beta chain emerged from a study of TIL therapy for anti-PD-1-resistant metastatic lung cancer. On this clone itself: The target antigen is unknown.

CDR3 size: 13 residues. Unmatched junction bases numbered 5, after V lost 3 bases and J lost 9 bases. Looked up from germline, CDR1 is SGHNT and CDR2 is YENEEA. General observations from the study: Compared with baseline intratumoral T cells, expanded TIL cultures were more clonal and less diverse (about 5.8% vs 31%).

Time point in this sample: pre-treatment sample, taken before nivolumab and TIL therapy. Pleural nodules or supraclavicular lymph nodes made up most of the excised metastases sampled. Progressing patients received lymphodepletion, expanded TIL infusion and IL-2. Patients were adults with stage 4 NSCLC. The libraries were made with immunoSEQ v3. Libraries were sequenced to around 2 million read pairs (survey) or about 5-6.5 million (deep). Using immunoSEQ multiplex PCR, the repertoire was profiled, and TCRdb retains in-frame clones only, with some absent. This sample has 95,000 or so clones, with about two thirds found just once.

The starting material was tumor tissue, obtained at baseline. This receptor was obtained from a person aged 25-85 years with non-small cell lung cancer. The chain links TRBV11-3 to TRBJ2-1; 7 bases are shared with TRBD2. Here the CDR3 DNA reads TGTGCCAGCAGCTTTGAAGGGGAGGGTGAGCAGTTCTTC. Translation gives CASSFEGEGEQFF.